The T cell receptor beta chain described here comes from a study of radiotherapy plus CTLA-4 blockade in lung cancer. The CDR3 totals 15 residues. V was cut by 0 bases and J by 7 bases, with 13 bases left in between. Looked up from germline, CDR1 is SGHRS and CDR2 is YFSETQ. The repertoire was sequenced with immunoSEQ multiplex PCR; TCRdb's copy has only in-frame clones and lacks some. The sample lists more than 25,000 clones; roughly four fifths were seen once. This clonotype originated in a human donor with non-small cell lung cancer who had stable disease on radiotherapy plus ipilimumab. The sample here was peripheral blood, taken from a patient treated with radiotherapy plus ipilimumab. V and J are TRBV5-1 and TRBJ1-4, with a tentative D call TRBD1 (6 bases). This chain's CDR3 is CASSLDGGRLEKLFF. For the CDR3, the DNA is TGCGCCAGCAGCTTGGATGGGGGGCGCCTTGAAAAACTGTTTTTT.